A single sample gave rise to the 17 T cell receptor beta chains below, sequenced in a study of blood T cell repertoires in COVID-19. Measured with immunoSEQ multiplex PCR; TCRdb has only the in-frame clones, and not every one. The sample contains about 49,000 clones, over 75% of which appear only once. The sample consisted of peripheral blood. Every receptor here comes from a human donor in a cohort sampled during active COVID-19.

V usage is TRBV9 and J usage is TRBJ2-6; no reliable D call. Germline V CDR1 and CDR2: SGDLS, YYNGEE. This CDR3 contains 15 residues. V was shortened by 4 bases and J by 4 bases, with 12 bases between the two germline ends. The CDR3 sequence: CASSPRVGGANVLTF. The CDR3 region has the DNA TGTGCCAGCAGCCCCCGGGTCGGGGGGGCCAACGTCCTGACTTTC.

The chain couples TRBV7-3 to TRBJ2-1; a possible D gene is TRBD2 (5 bases). This CDR3 contains 15 residues. CDR1 and CDR2 (germline): SGHTA, FQGTGA. Trimming cost V 4 bases and J 0 bases, with 10 bases left between them. The CDR3 DNA reads as TGTGCCAGCAGCTCGCAAGCGGCCTCCTACAATGAGCAGTTCTTC. This codes for CASSSQAASYNEQFF.

As DNA, the CDR3 is TGTGCCAGCAGTATAGACAGCCTCTACAATGAGCAGTTCTTC. Protein: CASSIDSLYNEQFF. The rearrangement links TRBV2 to TRBJ2-1; TRBD1 might be the D (5 bases). Trimming removed 5 bases from V and 3 bases from J, with 11 bases in between. The length of the CDR3 is 14 residues. Germline assignment: CDR1 SNHLY and CDR2 FYNNEI.

The rearrangement joins TRBV3-1 (or the pseudogene TRBV3-2) to TRBJ1-1, with D perhaps matching TRBD1 (6 bases). Trimming shortened V by 4 bases and J by 0 bases, and 9 bases separated the two germline ends. CDR3 length: 14 residues. From germline, CDR1 is LGHDT and CDR2 YNNKEL (reference sequence). In DNA, the CDR3 is TGTGCCAGCAGCCGCGGACAGCTGAACACTGAAGCTTTCTTT. This sequence encodes CASSRGQLNTEAFF.

The chain recombines TRBV4-1 with TRBJ2-1; 8 bases are shared with TRBD1. The CDR3 length is 16 residues. Unmatched junction bases numbered 8, after V lost 0 bases and J lost 7 bases. The germline gives CDR1 MGHRA, CDR2 YSYEKL. CDR3 nucleotides: TGCGCCAGCAGCCAAGATCGCCAGGGGGCGCGGAATGAGCAGTTCTTC. This codes for CASSQDRQGARNEQFF.

This clone is a singleton in its sample. This sequence joins TRBV15 and TRBJ2-1; possible D gene TRBD1, 5 bases. CDR3 length equals 13 residues. Germline V lookup: CDR1 LNHNV, CDR2 YYDKDF (reference sequence). V was cut by 0 bases and J by 14 bases, with 14 bases left in between. DNA for the CDR3: TGTGCCACCAGCAGAGATCACCCAGGGCTGGAGTTCTTC. Translation: CATSRDHPGLEFF.

The genes are TRBV30 and TRBJ1-6; 7 nucleotides line up with TRBD1. Trimming at V came to 0 bases and at J to 7 bases, leaving 6 bases not matched to a gene. The CDR3 covers 15 residues. Germline V gene sequence: CDR1 GTSNPN, CDR2 SVGIG (reference sequence). CDR3 protein: CAWSVLPGGNSPLHF. For the CDR3, the DNA is TGTGCCTGGAGTGTACTTCCAGGGGGAAATTCACCCCTCCACTTT.

The V call is TRBV2, the J call TRBJ2-7, with D possibly TRBD1 on 6 matching bases. Per the germline V gene, CDR1 is SNHLY and CDR2 is FYNNEI. V lost 11 bases to trimming and J lost 3 bases, with 14 bases between them. The CDR3 has 12 amino acids. In nucleotides, the CDR3 is TGTGCCGGCCGGGACATACACTACGAGCAGTACTTC. It is translated as CAGRDIHYEQYF. The entire variable domain, with the rest obtained from reference TRBV2 and TRBJ2-7, is as follows: EPEVTQTPSHQVTQMGQEVILRCVPISNHLYFYWYRQILGQKVEFLVSFYNNEISEKSEIFDDQFSVERPDGSNFTLKIRSTKLEDSAMYFCAGRDIHYEQYFGPGTRLTVT.

The J gene is TRBJ2-7, the V gene TRBV2, with 11 bases that match TRBD1. Germline CDR1 and CDR2: SNHLY and FYNNEI. V shed 7 bases and J 2 bases; nucleotides not matched to a gene: 4. This CDR3 spans 14 amino acids. CDR3 sequence (DNA): TGTGCCAGCAAGGGACAGGGGGTTCCCTACGAGCAGTACTTC. As protein: CASKGQGVPYEQYF.

The chain is built from TRBV7-3 and TRBJ2-1; 8 bases match TRBD2. CDR1 is SGHTA and CDR2 is FQGTGA in the germline V gene. The CDR3 has 16 residues. Unmatched junction bases numbered 12, after V lost 5 bases and J lost 6 bases. The chain's CDR3 is CASSPQAGVKVNEQFF. The CDR3 region has the DNA TGTGCCAGCAGCCCCCAAGCGGGAGTAAAGGTCAATGAGCAGTTCTTC.

The chain employs TRBV19 and TRBJ2-6, with 11 bases fitting TRBD2. Germline values: CDR1 LNHDA, CDR2 SQIVND (reference sequence). The CDR3 contains 17 residues. V lost 3 bases to trimming and J lost 0 bases; unmatched junction nucleotides: 1. CDR3 nucleotide sequence: TGTGCCAGTAGTATTACTAGCGGGGGCTCTGGGGCCAACGTCCTGACTTTC. This gives the protein CASSITSGGSGANVLTF.

The chain employs TRBV30 and TRBJ2-1, with D tentatively TRBD1 (6 bases). The CDR3 has 13 amino acids. Germline V CDR1 and CDR2: GTSNPN, SVGIG (reference sequence). The ends were cut back, 8 bases at V and 0 bases at J, with 11 bases in the middle. The CDR3 DNA follows: TGTGCCACCGACAGGAGCTCCTACAATGAGCAGTTCTTC. It is translated as CATDRSSYNEQFF.

The V gene is TRBV28, the J gene TRBJ2-7; TRBD2 matches at 7 bases. The CDR3 extends over 12 amino acids. The junction had 8 bases not matched to a gene; V was cut back by 11 bases and J by 4 bases. Germline V gene data show CDR1 as MDHEN and CDR2 as SYDVKM. The CDR3: CARGGSMYEQYF. In DNA, the CDR3 is TGTGCCCGGGGCGGGAGTATGTACGAGCAGTACTTC. Supplemented by reference TRBV28 and TRBJ2-7, the full variable domain reads DVKVTQSSRYLVKRTGEKVFLECVQDMDHENMFWYRQDPGLGLRLIYFSYDVKMKEKGDIPEGYSVSREKKERFSLILESASTNQTSMYLCARGGSMYEQYFGPGTRLTVT.

J is TRBJ1-2 and V is TRBV4-2; D is unresolved. V lost 0 bases and J 2 bases, leaving 19 bases between the germline ends. This CDR3 has 18 residues. Looked up from germline, CDR1 is LGHNA and CDR2 is YNFKEQ. CDR3 protein: CASSQEEGRAGWNYGYTF. CDR3 nucleotides: TGTGCCAGCAGCCAAGAGGAGGGAAGGGCAGGTTGGAACTATGGCTACACCTTC.

CDR3 sequence reads: CASSFKGQFYNEQFF. The CDR3 region has the DNA TGTGCCAGCAGCTTCAAGGGGCAGTTCTACAATGAGCAGTTCTTC. The chain has TRBV7-9 and TRBJ2-1, with D possibly TRBD1 on 5 matching bases. Germline CDR1 reads SEHNR; CDR2 reads FQNEAQ (reference sequence). The CDR3 is 15 amino acids. The V end lost 3 bases, the J end lost 3 bases, and 12 bases lay between the germline ends.

V gene TRBV18 combines with J gene TRBJ2-5; 7 bases fit TRBD1. CDR3 size: 14 residues. Trimming took 0 bases from V and 5 from J; bases not matched to a gene: 3. CDR1 is KGHSH, CDR2 LQKENI, per germline. CDR3 region: CASSPPGQMETQYF. In DNA, the CDR3 is TGTGCCAGCTCACCACCGGGACAGATGGAGACCCAGTACTTC.

This clone has just one count. This chain joins TRBV6-5 and TRBJ2-2; 9 bases are a match to TRBD1. The CDR3 extends over 15 amino acids. Trimming took 6 bases from V and 6 from J; bases not matched to a gene: 8. The germline V gene has CDR1 MNHEY and CDR2 SVGAGI. The CDR3 loop reads CASSTGTGSPGELFF. In nucleotides, the CDR3 is TGTGCCAGCAGCACCGGGACAGGGTCCCCCGGGGAGCTGTTTTTT.